Listed here is a single TCR beta chain. Its antigen is currently not known. Per-base quality was not reported, and no clone a single base away is much larger than it. The CDR3 numbers 18 residues from cysteine through phenylalanine. The DNA shown is the 54-base CDR3, in frame from base 1. Trimming removed 1 base from V and 1 base from J; the gene matches leave 10 bases unexplained. The germline V gene specifies SGHRS as CDR1 and YFSETQ as CDR2. The data derive from a study of T cell repertoires and HLA-DP antigens (dated by TCRdb to the late 2010s). About the full investigation: Using HeLa cells transduced to present allogeneic HLA-DP, the study set up an in vitro model of CD4+ T cell alloreactivity. The average DNA input was roughly 0.2 ug for sorted CD137+CD4+ samples versus roughly 1,100 ng for pre-culture CD4+ samples. Of the three donors, two were male and one was female, with ages ranging from the 18-to-29 band to the 60-to-69 band. The two alloantigens modelled structurally similar versus dissimilar alloantigens, differing from self at one and ten to eleven peptide-binding groove amino acids, respectively. Study-level results and caveats: Separate analysis of naive and memory CD4+ repertoires was not performed. Clones undetected before culture had an average cumulative frequency of roughly 35% against one allele versus approximately 50% against the other. Limitations were identified as the inclusion of only three donors, the use of a non-physiological HeLa antigen-presenting system, and the use of total CD4+ responder cells. Clonality of sorted CD137+ cells was similar against both alloantigens (about 0.39) and much higher than in pre-culture samples (approximately 0.04).

Untouched CD4+ T cells were isolated from Ficoll-separated PBMC through negative selection with magnetic beads, and an average purity of roughly 98% was reached. Using magnetic beads, untouched CD4+ T cells were isolated from Ficoll-separated PBMC at about 98% purity, with only negligible CD8+ contamination. Peripheral blood mononuclear cells came from the buffy coats of a few healthy blood donors, who served as the study's donors. Each of the three donors was CMV seronegative. Genomic DNA was extracted with the DNeasy Blood & Tissue Kit. For each subject, genomic DNA from sorted CD137+CD4+ cells and from pre-culture CD4+ baseline samples underwent TCRB sequencing. The immunoSEQ multiplex PCR, with forward primers for 54 TRBV segments and reverse primers for 13 TRBJ segments, was used to amplify TCRB CDR3 regions. Pre-culture CD4+ samples were sequenced at deep resolution with a target of 150,000 to 250,000 T cell genomes. Sequencing of the amplicons was done on an Illumina HiSeq System, giving 87 bp reads that spanned the CDR3. Per the source publication's procedure: PCR and sequencing errors in the reads were corrected, and alignment to IMGT reference sequences was used to define CDR3 regions. Synthetic template pools were used to estimate template counts and unique rearrangement counts. Clonality was computed as 1 minus Pielou's evenness. Richness was estimated with the Daley-Smith estimator. Morisita's index was used to measure repertoire overlap. Clones present in cultured samples but not detected in the pre-culture repertoire of the same donor were defined as low-abundance clones. The clones in this table, taken by TCRdb from immuneACCESS, are in-frame only. Not every clone is retained; where verified, under half of the shortfall comes from an unresolved V gene, and the cause of the rest is unknown. V and J calls and clone size are those listed in that table; D and trimming were worked out from the DNA. This sample comprises about 89,000 clones, roughly 86% of them detected only once. The ten most abundant clones make up about 1.5% of the sample.

The chain is made from TRBV5-1 and TRBJ2-2; the central 7 bases match TRBD2. The sequencing sample was made of CD4+ T cells from PBMCs. The sequence derives from a man aged 45-60 years in good health and CMV-seronegative. The nucleotides are TGCGCCAGCAGCTTGCTTTTTTTCGGGGAGGGGAACACCGGGGAGCTGTTTTTT. Its translation reads: CASSLLFFGEGNTGELFF.